This TCR beta chain was profiled in a study of blood T cell repertoires in COVID-19 (TCRdb year 2020). Background for the entire study: For ImmuneRACE Cohort 3, a participant was defined as recovered based on two consecutive negative NP/OP PCR tests, clearance by a healthcare professional, or resolution of symptoms. The collaborator samples originated in the United States, Italy and Spain and spanned the acute and convalescent phases of COVID-19. The prospective study material was composed of cDNA or gDNA derived from T cells, B-cell-depleted T cells, or PBMCs. Deeply sampled blood TCRbeta repertoires from subjects exposed to, actively infected with, or recovered from COVID-19 were included in the dataset. The repertoires were made available in a free public database intended to serve as a resource for research on the immune response to SARS-CoV-2. The samples were drawn from the first 160 participants of the ongoing ImmuneRACE study and from some 1,300 subjects provided by 6 global collaborators. The sample metadata nearly always contained a de-identified subject ID, COVID-19 status, age in years and sex. Where HLA class I and class II types were available, the types were taken from metadata supplied by the sample provider, not from assay-based typing. Study-wide conclusions, independent of this receptor: How much clinical and demographic metadata was included differed by source and by participant, and the metadata was provided uncurated.

Participants in the prospective study were aged about 18 to 95 years, lived in under 30 United States geographic areas, and enrolled through a virtual design. Cohort assignment in the prospective study relied on participant-reported clinical history from a screening survey and a study questionnaire. In the prospective study, mobile phlebotomists collected whole blood, serum and a nasopharyngeal or oropharyngeal swab from each participant. Participants in the prospective study had the option to provide additional blood draws and questionnaires over an approximately 2-month period. Before DNA extraction, blood samples from the prospective study were shipped at room temperature or frozen. The immunoSEQ Assay, a bias-controlled multiplex PCR, was used to amplify TCRbeta CDR3 regions from genomic DNA. Per the original workflow: The number of nucleated cells in each sample was estimated by amplification of reference gene primers within the assay. Sequence reads were collapsed and filtered to measure the absolute abundance of every unique TCRbeta CDR3 rearrangement. For each sample, productive Simpson clonality was calculated as the square root of Simpson's diversity index across productive rearrangements. The clones in this table, taken by TCRdb from immuneACCESS, are in-frame only. Not every clone is retained; where verified, under half of the shortfall comes from an unresolved V gene, and the cause of the rest is unknown. V and J calls plus clone size are reproduced from that table; the DNA served to infer D and trimming. The sample contains roughly 210,000 clones, roughly 84% of them found a single time. The top ten hold roughly 7.2% of the sample.

V sheds 5 bases and J sheds 2 bases, leaving 10 bases between their ends. According to the germline V gene (reference sequence), CDR1 reads SEHNR and CDR2 reads FQNEAQ. Taken from cysteine to phenylalanine, the CDR3 has 13 residues. Left in the record is the CDR3 DNA by itself, 39 bases read in frame from the first base. A note on this clone: Its binding antigen is unknown. Base qualities are not at hand, and no much larger clone is one base apart.

This receptor was identified in a man aged 25 to 45 in a cohort exposed to, infected with or recovered from COVID-19 (not recorded which). The sequence is built from TRBV7-9 and TRBJ2-7; TRBD1 could be the D gene, as 5 bases match. The material sequenced was PBMCs or T cells enriched from blood (not recorded which). Here is the DNA: TGTGCCAGCAGCCATACAGGACCCTACGAGCAGTACTTC. It is translated as CASSHTGPYEQYF.